These 10 T cell receptor beta chains originate from one sample sequenced in a study of TIL therapy for anti-PD-1-resistant metastatic lung cancer. This sample's time point: pre-treatment sample, taken before nivolumab and TIL therapy. Most excised metastases sampled were pleural nodules or supraclavicular lymph nodes. This was the immunoSEQ v3 assay. Measured with immunoSEQ multiplex PCR; TCRdb has only the in-frame clones, and not every one. The sample includes approximately 87,000 clones, around 71% of them seen just once. Sequenced material: tumor tissue, taken at baseline. These receptors originate from a person aged 25 to 80 with non-small cell lung cancer.

This clone has just a few counts. The gene calls are TRBV5-4 and TRBJ1-2; TRBD1 matches at 8 bases. Trimming at V came to 3 bases and at J to 1 base, leaving 5 bases not matched to a gene. This CDR3 contains 15 residues. CDR1 SGHNT and CDR2 YYREEE come from the germline V gene (reference sequence). CDR3 sequence reads: CASSSWTGINYGYTF. As DNA, the CDR3 is TGTGCCAGCAGCTCATGGACAGGGATTAACTATGGCTACACCTTC.

V is TRBV23-1 and J is TRBJ2-1; D not certain. TRBV23-1 is identified as an open reading frame with a role that is uncertain. V dropped 7 bases and J dropped 0 bases, with 19 bases sitting between them. The CDR3 extends over 17 amino acids. CDR3 protein: CASIYKTTGSSYNEQFF. DNA of the CDR3: TGCGCCAGCATTTACAAAACGACTGGAAGCTCCTACAATGAGCAGTTCTTC.

The genes are TRBV7-6 and TRBJ2-3; TRBD2 agrees at 12 bases. The CDR3 spans 17 residues. V was clipped by 0 bases and J by 3 bases; unmatched bases: 4. CDR1 and CDR2 from the germline V gene are SGHVS and FNYEAQ. The CDR3 nucleotides read TGTGCCAGCAGCTTAGCGGCTAGCGGGGGGGTAACAGATACGCAGTATTTT. Its translation: CASSLAASGGVTDTQYF. Looking up the rest from reference TRBV7-6 and TRBJ2-3 gives the full variable domain: GAGVSQSPRYKVTKRGQDVALRCDPISGHVSLYWYRQALGQGPEFLTYFNYEAQQDKSGLPNDRFSAERPEGSISTLTIQRTEQRDSAMYRCASSLAASGGVTDTQYFGPGTRLTVL.

J is TRBJ1-2 and V is TRBV28; 10 nucleotides agree with TRBD1. The ends lost 5 bases at V and 8 bases at J; junction bases unmatched: 20. The CDR3 has 18 residues. Per germline, CDR1 MDHEN and CDR2 SYDVKM. This chain's CDR3 is CASSAFDRDRGQRWGYTF. The CDR3 DNA follows: TGTGCCAGCAGTGCCTTTGATCGGGACAGGGGTCAACGGTGGGGCTACACCTTC.

The chain is built from TRBV19 and TRBJ2-3; D possibly corresponds to TRBD2 (6 bases). The CDR3 covers 15 residues. From germline, CDR1 is LNHDA and CDR2 SQIVND (reference sequence). The V gene lost 5 bases and the J gene lost 1 base, with 13 bases spanning the gap. The CDR3, as DNA: TGTGCCAGTAGTGACTGGCGGGACGGCACAGATACGCAGTATTTT. Amino acids: CASSDWRDGTDTQYF.

A few counts support this clone. This chain connects TRBV19 to TRBJ2-3; D is undetermined. The V gene lost 3 bases and the J gene lost 2 bases, with 9 bases spanning the gap. The CDR3 totals 14 residues. Germline CDR1 LNHDA, CDR2 SQIVND (reference sequence). CDR3: CASSMQQFTDTQYF. As DNA, the CDR3 is TGTGCCAGTAGTATGCAGCAGTTCACAGATACGCAGTATTTT.

This clone was observed a handful of times. This sequence joins TRBV6-6 and TRBJ2-1; 8 positions agree with TRBD1. V shed 5 bases and J 6 bases; nucleotides not matched to a gene: 21. Germline CDR1 and CDR2: MNHNY and SVGAGI (reference sequence). The CDR3 loop spans 19 amino acids. The CDR3 reads CASSRTGYPAMAGANEQFF. The DNA of the CDR3 is TGTGCCAGCAGTCGGACAGGGTATCCGGCTATGGCGGGCGCCAATGAGCAGTTCTTC.

The J gene is TRBJ2-2, the V gene TRBV7-8; D gene ambiguous. V lost 5 bases and J 6 bases, leaving 13 bases between the germline ends. The CDR3 extends over 14 amino acids. The V gene's germline CDR1 is SGHVS and CDR2 FQNEAQ. Here the CDR3 reads CASSLLAGSGELFF. CDR3 nucleotide sequence: TGTGCCAGCAGCCTCCTCGCAGGTTCCGGGGAGCTGTTTTTT.

This clone was seen a handful of times. The V and J genes are TRBV5-6 and TRBJ1-1; D ambiguous. The V end lost 1 base, the J end lost 3 bases, and 4 bases lay between the germline ends. CDR3 length equals 12 residues. Looked up from germline, CDR1 is SGHDT and CDR2 is YYEEEE. The CDR3, as DNA: TGTGCCAGCAGCTTGCAGGACACTGAAGCTTTCTTT. This translates into CASSLQDTEAFF.

The chain carries TRBV7-2 and TRBJ1-2; perhaps TRBD1 as D (5 bases). Germline lookup yields CDR1 SGHTA and CDR2 FQGNSA. The CDR3 has 14 amino acids. V lost 1 base, J lost 6 bases, and 12 bases lay in between. CDR3 in amino acids: CASSLGGRGDGYTF. CDR3 nucleotide sequence: TGTGCCAGCAGCTTAGGCGGCCGGGGGGATGGCTACACCTTC.